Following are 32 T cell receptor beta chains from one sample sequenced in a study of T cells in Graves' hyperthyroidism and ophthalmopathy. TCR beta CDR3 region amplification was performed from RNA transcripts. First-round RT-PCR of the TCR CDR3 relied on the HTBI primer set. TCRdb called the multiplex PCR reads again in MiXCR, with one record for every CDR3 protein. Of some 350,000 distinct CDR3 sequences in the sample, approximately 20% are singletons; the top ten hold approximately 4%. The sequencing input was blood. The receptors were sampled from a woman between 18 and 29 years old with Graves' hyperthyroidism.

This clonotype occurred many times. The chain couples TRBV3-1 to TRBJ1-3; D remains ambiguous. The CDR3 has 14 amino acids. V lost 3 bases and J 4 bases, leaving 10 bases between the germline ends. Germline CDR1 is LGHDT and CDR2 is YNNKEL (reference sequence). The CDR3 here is CASSHEMYGNTIYF. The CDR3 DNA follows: TGTGCCAGCAGCCACGAGATGTACGGAAACACCATATATTTT.

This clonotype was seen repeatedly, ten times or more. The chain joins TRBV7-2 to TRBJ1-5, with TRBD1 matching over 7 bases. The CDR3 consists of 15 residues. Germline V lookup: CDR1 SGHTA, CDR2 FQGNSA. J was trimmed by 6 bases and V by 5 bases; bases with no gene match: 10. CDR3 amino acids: CASSTQYYRGQPQHF. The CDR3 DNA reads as TGTGCCAGCAGCACGCAATACTACAGGGGTCAGCCCCAGCATTTT.

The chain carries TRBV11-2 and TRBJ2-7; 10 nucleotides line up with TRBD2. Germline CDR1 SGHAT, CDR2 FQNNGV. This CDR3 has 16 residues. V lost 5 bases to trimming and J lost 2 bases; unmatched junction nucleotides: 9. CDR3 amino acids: CASSRDFSGGPYEQYF. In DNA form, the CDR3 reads TGTGCCAGCAGCCGAGACTTTAGCGGGGGGCCCTACGAGCAGTACTTC.

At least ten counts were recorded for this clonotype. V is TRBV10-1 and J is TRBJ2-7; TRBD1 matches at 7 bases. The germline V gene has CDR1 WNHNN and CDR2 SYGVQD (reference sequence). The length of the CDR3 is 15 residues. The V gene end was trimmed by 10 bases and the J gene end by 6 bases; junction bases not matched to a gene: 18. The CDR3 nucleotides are TGCGCCACATCGGCCTCAAGACAGGGTTGGGCCGAGCAGTACTTC. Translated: CATSASRQGWAEQYF.

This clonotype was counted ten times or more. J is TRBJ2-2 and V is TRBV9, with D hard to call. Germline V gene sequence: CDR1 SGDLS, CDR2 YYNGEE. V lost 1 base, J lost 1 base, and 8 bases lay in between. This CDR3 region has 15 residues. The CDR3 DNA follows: TGTGCCAGCAGCGTAACTGGGCGGAACACCGGGGAGCTGTTTTTT. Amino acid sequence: CASSVTGRNTGELFF.

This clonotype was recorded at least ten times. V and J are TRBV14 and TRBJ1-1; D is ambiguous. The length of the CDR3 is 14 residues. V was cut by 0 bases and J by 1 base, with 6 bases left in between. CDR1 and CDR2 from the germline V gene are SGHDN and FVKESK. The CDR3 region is CASSQDMTNTEAFF. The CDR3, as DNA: TGTGCCAGCAGCCAAGATATGACGAACACTGAAGCTTTCTTT.

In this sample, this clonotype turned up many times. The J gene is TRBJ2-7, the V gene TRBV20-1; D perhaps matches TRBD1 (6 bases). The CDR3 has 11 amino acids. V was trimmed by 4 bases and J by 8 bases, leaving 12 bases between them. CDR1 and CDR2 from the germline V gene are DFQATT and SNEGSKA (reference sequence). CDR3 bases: TGCAGTGCTACAGGGGTCCTACAGCAGTACTTC. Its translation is CSATGVLQQYF.

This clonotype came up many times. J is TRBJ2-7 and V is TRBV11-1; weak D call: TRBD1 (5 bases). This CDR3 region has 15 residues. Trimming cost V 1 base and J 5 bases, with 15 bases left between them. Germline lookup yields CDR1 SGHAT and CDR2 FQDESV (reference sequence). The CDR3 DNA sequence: TGTGCCAGCAGCTTAGAACAGGCCAGGATGGACGAGCAGTACTTC. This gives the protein CASSLEQARMDEQYF.

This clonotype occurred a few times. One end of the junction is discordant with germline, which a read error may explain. The CDR3: CASSLAGLNSNQPQHF. The DNA of the CDR3 is TGCGCCAGCAGCTTGGCCGGGCTTAATAGCAATCAGCCCCAGCACTTT. The V call is TRBV5-1, the J call TRBJ1-5; D gene uncertain. The CDR3 loop spans 16 amino acids. Germline V lookup: CDR1 SGHRS, CDR2 YFSETQ.

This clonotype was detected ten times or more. CDR3 region: CASSYAPGEDEAFF. CDR3 nucleotides: TGTGCCAGCAGTTACGCCCCGGGGGAGGATGAAGCTTTCTTT. The chain uses TRBV6-5 and TRBJ1-1; the D gene is possibly TRBD1 (5 bases). CDR1 MNHEY and CDR2 SVGAGI come from the germline V gene. V lost 2 bases, J lost 7 bases, and 14 bases lay in between. This CDR3 is built from 14 residues.

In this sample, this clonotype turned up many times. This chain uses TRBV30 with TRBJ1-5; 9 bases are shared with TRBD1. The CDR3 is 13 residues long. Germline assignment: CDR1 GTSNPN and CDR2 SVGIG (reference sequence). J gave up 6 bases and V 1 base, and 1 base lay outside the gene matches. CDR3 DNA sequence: TGTGCCTGGAGTGGACAGGGGGGTCAGCCCCAGCATTTT. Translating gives CAWSGQGGQPQHF. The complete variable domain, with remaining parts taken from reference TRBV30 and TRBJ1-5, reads SQTIHQWPATLVQPVGSPLSLECTVEGTSNPNLYWYRQAAGRGLQLLFYSVGIGQISSEVPQNLSASRPQDRQFILSSKKLLLSDSGFYLCAWSGQGGQPQHFGDGTRLSIL.

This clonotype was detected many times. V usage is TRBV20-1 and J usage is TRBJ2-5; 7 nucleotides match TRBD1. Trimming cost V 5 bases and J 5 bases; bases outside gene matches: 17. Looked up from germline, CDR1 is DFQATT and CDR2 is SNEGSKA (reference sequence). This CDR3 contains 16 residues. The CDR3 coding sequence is TGCAGTGCTCTCTACTGGATCAGGGGGTTTTCGGAGACCCAGTACTTC. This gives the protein CSALYWIRGFSETQYF.

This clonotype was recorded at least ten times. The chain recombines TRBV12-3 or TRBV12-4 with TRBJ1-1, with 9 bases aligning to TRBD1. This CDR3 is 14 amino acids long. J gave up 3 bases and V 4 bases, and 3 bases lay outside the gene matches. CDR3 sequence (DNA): TGTGCCAGCAGTTCCTGGACAGGGGACACTGAAGCTTTCTTT. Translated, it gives CASSSWTGDTEAFF.

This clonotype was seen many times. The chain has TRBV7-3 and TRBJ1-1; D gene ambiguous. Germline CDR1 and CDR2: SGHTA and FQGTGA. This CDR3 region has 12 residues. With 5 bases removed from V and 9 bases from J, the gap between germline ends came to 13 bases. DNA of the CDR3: TGTGCCAGCAGCCCTAACAATCGCCAAGCTTTCTTT. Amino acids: CASSPNNRQAFF. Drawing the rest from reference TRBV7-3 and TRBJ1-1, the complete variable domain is GAGVSQTPSNKVTEKGKYVELRCDPISGHTALYWYRQSLGQGPEFLIYFQGTGAADDSGLPNDRFFAVRPEGSVSTLKIQRTERGDSAVYLCASSPNNRQAFFGQGTRLTVV.

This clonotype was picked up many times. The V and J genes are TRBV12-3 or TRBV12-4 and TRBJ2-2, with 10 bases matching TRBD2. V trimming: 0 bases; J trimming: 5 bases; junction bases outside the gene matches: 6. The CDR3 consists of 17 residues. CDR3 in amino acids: CASSLAELAGKTGELFF. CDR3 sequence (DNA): TGTGCCAGCAGTTTAGCGGAACTAGCGGGGAAGACCGGGGAGCTGTTTTTT.

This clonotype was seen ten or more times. The CDR3 DNA reads as TGCAGTGCTAGAGACCCGACAGGGGTAAAGACCCAGTACTTC. Translated: CSARDPTGVKTQYF. This chain joins TRBV20-1 and TRBJ2-5, with TRBD1 matching 8 bases. CDR1 DFQATT and CDR2 SNEGSKA come from the germline V gene (reference sequence). This CDR3 contains 14 residues. V lost 0 bases to trimming and J lost 6 bases; unmatched junction nucleotides: 6.

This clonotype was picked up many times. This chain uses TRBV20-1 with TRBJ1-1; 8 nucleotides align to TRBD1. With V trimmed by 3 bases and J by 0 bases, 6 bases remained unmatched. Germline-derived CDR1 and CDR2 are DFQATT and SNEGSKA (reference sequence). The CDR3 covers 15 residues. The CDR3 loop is CSARPPQGVNTEAFF. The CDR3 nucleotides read TGCAGTGCTAGGCCCCCACAGGGGGTGAACACTGAAGCTTTCTTT.

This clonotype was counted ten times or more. The CDR3 DNA reads as TGTGCCAGCAGCCTCCTACCGCGAGACACTGAAGCTTTCTTT. As protein: CASSLLPRDTEAFF. This rearrangement joins TRBV11-2 to TRBJ1-1; D is undetermined. This CDR3 spans 14 amino acids. Trimming took off 5 bases at V and 3 bases at J, with 13 bases between the two ends. Germline assignment: CDR1 SGHAT and CDR2 FQNNGV.

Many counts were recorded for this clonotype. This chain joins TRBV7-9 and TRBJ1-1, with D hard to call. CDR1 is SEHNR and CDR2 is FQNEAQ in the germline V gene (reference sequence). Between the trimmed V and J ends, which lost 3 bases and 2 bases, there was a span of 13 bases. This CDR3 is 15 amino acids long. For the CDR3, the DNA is TGTGCCAGCAGCTTTCTTTCCGGAAACAACACTGAAGCTTTCTTT. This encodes CASSFLSGNNTEAFF.

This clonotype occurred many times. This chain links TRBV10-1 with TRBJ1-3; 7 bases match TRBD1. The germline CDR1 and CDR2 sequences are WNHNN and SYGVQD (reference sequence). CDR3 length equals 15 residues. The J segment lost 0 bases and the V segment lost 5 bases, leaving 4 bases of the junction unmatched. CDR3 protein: CASSQGGFSGNTIYF. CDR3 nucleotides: TGCGCCAGCAGTCAAGGGGGCTTCTCTGGAAACACCATATATTTT.

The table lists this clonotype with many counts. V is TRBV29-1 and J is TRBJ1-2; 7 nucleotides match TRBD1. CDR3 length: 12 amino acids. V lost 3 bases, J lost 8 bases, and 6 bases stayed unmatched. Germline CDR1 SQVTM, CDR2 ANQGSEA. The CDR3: CSVESHRGGYTF. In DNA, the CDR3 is TGCAGCGTTGAGTCGCACAGGGGCGGCTACACCTTC.

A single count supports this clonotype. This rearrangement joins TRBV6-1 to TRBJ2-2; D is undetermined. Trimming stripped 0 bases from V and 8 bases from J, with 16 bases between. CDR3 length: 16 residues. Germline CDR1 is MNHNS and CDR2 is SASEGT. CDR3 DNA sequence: TGTGCCAGCAGTGAAGCGCGGTGGTACGAGAGGGGGGAGCTGTTTTTT. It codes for CASSEARWYERGELFF.

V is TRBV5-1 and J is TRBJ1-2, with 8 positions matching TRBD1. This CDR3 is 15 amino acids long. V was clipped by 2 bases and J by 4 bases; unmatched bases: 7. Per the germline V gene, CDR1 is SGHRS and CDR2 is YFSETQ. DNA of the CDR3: TGCGCCAGCAGCTTAGGGACAGGACACCTCTATGGCTACACCTTC. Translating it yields CASSLGTGHLYGYTF.

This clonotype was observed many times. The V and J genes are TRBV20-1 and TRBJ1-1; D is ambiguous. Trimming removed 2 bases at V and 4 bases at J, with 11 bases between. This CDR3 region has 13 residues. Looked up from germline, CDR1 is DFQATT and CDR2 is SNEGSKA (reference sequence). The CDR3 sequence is CSARSRAGTEAFF. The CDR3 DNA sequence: TGCAGTGCTAGAAGTCGAGCCGGCACTGAAGCTTTCTTT.

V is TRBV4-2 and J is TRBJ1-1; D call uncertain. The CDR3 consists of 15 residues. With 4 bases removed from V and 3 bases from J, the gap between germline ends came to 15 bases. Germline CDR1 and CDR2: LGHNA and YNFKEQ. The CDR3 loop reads CASSPNLAYYTEAFF. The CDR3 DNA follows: TGTGCCAGCAGCCCCAACCTGGCCTACTACACTGAAGCTTTCTTT.

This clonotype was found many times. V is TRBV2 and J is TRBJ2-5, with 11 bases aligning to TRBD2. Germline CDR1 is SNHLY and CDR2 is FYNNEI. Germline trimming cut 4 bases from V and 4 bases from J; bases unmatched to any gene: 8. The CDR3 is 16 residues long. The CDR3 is CASSAPSGGWSETQYF. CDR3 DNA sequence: TGTGCCAGCAGTGCCCCTAGCGGGGGGTGGTCAGAGACCCAGTACTTC.

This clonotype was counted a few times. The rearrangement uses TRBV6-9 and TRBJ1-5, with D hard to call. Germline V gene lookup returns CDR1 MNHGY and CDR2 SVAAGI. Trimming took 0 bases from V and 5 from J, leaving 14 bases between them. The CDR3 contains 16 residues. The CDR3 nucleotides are TGTGCCAGCAGTTATTCATCACATTTCGCAGATCAGCCCCAGCATTTT. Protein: CASSYSSHFADQPQHF.

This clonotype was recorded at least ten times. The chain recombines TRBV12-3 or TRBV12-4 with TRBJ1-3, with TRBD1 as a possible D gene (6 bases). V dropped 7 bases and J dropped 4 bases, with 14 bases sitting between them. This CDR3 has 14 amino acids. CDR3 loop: CASTPGRGGNTIYF. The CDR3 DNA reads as TGTGCCAGCACCCCCGGCAGGGGAGGAAACACCATATATTTT.

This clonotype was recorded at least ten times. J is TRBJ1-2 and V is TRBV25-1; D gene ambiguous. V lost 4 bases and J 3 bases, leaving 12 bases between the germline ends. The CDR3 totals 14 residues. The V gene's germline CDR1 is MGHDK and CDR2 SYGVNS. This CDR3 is CASSARVGDYGYTF. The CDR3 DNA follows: TGTGCCAGCAGTGCTAGGGTCGGGGACTATGGCTACACCTTC.

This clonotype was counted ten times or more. The CDR3 sequence is CAISGGRGSQETQYF. The CDR3 DNA sequence: TGTGCCATCAGTGGAGGCAGGGGTTCCCAAGAGACCCAGTACTTC. J is TRBJ2-5 and V is TRBV10-3; a weak D match, TRBD1 (6 bases). Germline-derived CDR1 and CDR2 are ENHRY and SYGVKD. The CDR3 covers 15 residues. The ends were cut back, 4 bases at V and 1 base at J, with 13 bases in the middle.

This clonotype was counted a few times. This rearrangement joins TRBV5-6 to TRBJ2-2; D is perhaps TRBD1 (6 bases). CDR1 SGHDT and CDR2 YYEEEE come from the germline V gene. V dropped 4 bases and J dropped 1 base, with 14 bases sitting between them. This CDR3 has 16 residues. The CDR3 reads CASSGLMDRNTGELFF. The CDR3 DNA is TGTGCCAGCAGCGGATTGATGGACAGGAACACCGGGGAGCTGTTTTTT.

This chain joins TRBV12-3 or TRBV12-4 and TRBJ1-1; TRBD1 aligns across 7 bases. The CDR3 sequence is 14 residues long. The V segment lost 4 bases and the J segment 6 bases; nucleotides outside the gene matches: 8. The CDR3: CASSSPYGTAEAFF. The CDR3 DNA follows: TGTGCCAGCAGTTCGCCATACGGGACAGCTGAAGCTTTCTTT.